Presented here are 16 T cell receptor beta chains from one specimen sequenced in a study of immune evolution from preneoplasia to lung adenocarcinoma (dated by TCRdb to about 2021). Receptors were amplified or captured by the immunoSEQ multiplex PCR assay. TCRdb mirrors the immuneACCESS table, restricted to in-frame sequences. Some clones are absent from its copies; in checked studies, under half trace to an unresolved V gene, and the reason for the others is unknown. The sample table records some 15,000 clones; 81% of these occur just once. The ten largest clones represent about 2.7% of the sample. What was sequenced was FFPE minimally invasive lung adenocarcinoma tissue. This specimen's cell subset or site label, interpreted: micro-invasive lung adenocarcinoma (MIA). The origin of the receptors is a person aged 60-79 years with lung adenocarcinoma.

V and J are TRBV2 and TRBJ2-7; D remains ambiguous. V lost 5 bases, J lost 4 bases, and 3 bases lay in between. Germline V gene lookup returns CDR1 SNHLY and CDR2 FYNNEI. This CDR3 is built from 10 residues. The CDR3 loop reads CASSLYEQYF. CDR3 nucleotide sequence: TGTGCCAGCAGTTTGTACGAGCAGTACTTC.

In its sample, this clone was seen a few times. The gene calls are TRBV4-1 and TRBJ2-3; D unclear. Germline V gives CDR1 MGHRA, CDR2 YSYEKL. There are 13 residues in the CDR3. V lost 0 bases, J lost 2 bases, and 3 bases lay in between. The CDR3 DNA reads TGCGCCAGCAGCCAAGAGCTCACAGATACGCAGTATTTT. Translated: CASSQELTDTQYF.

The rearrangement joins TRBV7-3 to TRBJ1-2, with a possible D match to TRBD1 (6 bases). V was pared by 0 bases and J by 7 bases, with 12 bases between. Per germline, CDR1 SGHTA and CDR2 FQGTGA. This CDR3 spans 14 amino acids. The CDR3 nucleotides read TGTGCCAGCAGCTTAACAGGGGGGGAAGGTGGCTACACCTTC. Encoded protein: CASSLTGGEGGYTF.

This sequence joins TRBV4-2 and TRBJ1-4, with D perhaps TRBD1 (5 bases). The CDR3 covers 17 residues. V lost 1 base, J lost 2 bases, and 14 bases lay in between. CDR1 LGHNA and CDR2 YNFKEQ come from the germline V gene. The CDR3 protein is CASSQGTGTRTNEKLFF. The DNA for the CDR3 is TGTGCCAGCAGCCAAGGTACAGGTACCCGCACTAATGAAAAACTGTTTTTT.

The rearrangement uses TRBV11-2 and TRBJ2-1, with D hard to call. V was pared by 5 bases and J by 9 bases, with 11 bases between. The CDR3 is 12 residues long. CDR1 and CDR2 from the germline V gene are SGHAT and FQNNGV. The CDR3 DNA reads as TGTGCCAGCAGCGGACCTGGGCGTGAGCAGTTCTTC. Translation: CASSGPGREQFF.

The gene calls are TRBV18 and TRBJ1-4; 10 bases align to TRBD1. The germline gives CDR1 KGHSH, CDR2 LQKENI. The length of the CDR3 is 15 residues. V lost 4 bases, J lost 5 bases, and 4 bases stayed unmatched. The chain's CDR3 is CASSLQDRGNEKLFF. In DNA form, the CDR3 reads TGTGCCAGCTCACTCCAGGACAGGGGGAATGAAAAACTGTTTTTT.

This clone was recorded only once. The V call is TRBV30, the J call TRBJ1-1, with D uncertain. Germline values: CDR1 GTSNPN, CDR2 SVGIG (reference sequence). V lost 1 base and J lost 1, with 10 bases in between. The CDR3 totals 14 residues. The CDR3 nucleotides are TGTGCCTGGAGTGGGACCCCGAGGAACACTGAAGCTTTCTTT. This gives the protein CAWSGTPRNTEAFF.

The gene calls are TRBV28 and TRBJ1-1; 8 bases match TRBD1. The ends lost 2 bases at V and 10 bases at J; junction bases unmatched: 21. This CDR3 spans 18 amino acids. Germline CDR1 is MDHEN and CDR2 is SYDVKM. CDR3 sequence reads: CASSLRRRDRRPVGLAFF. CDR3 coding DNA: TGTGCCAGCAGTTTACGGCGTAGGGACAGGAGGCCGGTAGGTTTAGCTTTCTTT.

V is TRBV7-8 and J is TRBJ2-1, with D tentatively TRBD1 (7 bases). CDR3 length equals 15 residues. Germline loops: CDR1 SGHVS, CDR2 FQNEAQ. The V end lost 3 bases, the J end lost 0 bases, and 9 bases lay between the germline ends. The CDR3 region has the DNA TGTGCCAGCAGCTTCCAGGGGGGCTCCTACAATGAGCAGTTCTTC. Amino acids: CASSFQGGSYNEQFF.

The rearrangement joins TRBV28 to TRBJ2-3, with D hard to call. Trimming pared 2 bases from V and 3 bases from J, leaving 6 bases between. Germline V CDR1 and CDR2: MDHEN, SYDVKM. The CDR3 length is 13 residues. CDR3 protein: CASSLPPTDTQYF. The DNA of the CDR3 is TGTGCCAGCAGTTTACCTCCGACAGATACGCAGTATTTT. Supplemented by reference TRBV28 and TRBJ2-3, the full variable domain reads DVKVTQSSRYLVKRTGEKVFLECVQDMDHENMFWYRQDPGLGLRLIYFSYDVKMKEKGDIPEGYSVSREKKERFSLILESASTNQTSMYLCASSLPPTDTQYFGPGTRLTVL.

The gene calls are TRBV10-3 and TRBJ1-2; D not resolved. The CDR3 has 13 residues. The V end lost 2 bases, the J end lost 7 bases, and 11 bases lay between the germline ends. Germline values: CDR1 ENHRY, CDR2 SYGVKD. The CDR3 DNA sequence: TGTGCCATCAGTGAGCCTCTGGACGGTGGCTACACCTTC. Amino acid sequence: CAISEPLDGGYTF.

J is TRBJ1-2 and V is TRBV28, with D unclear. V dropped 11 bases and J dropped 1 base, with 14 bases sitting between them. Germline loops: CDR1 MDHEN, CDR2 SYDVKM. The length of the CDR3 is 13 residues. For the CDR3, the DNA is TGTGCCTCCAATACGGGGAGTAACTATGGCTACACCTTC. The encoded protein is CASNTGSNYGYTF.

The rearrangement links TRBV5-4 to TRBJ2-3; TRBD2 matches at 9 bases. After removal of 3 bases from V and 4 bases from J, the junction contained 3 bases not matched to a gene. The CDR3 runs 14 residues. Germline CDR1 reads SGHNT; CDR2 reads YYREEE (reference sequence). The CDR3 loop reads CASSSPSGADTQYF. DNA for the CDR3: TGTGCCAGCAGCTCCCCTAGCGGGGCAGATACGCAGTATTTT.

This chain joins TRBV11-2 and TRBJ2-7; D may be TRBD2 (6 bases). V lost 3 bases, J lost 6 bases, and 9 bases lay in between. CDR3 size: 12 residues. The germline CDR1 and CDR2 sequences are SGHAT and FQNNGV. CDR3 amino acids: CASSFRGIEQYF. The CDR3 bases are TGTGCCAGCAGCTTTCGCGGGATCGAGCAGTACTTC.

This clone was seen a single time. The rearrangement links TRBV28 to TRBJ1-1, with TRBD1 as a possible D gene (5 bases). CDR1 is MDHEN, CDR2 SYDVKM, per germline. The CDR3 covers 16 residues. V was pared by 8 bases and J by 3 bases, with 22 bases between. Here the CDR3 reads CASGDWVWGVDTEAFF. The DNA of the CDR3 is TGTGCCAGCGGCGATTGGGTGTGGGGGGTGGACACTGAAGCTTTCTTT.

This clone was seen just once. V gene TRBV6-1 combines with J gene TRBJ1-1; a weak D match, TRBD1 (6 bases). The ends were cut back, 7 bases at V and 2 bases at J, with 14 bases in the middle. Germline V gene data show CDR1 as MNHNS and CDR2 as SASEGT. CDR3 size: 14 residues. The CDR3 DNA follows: TGTGCCAGCACCTTGGGGGGCACTAACACTGAAGCTTTCTTT. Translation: CASTLGGTNTEAFF.